This TCR beta chain was found in a study of blood T cell repertoires in COVID-19. At the level of the study: Sample material is recorded as cDNA or gDNA derived from T cells, B-cell-depleted T cells, or PBMCs.

The authors' processing: Amplification of reference gene primers provided the estimated nucleated cell counts. The assay was immunoSEQ multiplex PCR, and TCRdb's table has in-frame clones only and misses some. That table is the source of V, J and clone size, and D and trimming were worked out from the DNA. The sample has about 170,000 clones, around nine tenths seen once; the top ten hold approximately 3.5%. Per the germline V gene, CDR1 is PRHDT and CDR2 is FYEKMQ (reference sequence). This CDR3 is built from 16 residues. After removal of 6 bases from V and 3 bases from J, the junction contained 10 bases not matched to a gene.

This chain links TRBV13 with TRBJ1-2, with TRBD1 identical over 10 bases. The sequence was collected from a man aged 65 to 85 with acute or convalescent COVID-19. Sample: peripheral blood. The CDR3 DNA sequence: TGTGCCAGCAGTGAAGTGGGGACAGGGGACGACTATGGCTACACCTTC. It encodes CASSEVGTGDDYGYTF.